The next 5 T cell receptor beta chains were all read from a single sample in a study of blood T cell repertoires in COVID-19. The protocol was immunoSEQ multiplex PCR, while the TCRdb copy is restricted to in-frame clones and leaves out a portion. The table lists around 75,000 clones, about 88% of them singletons. The material sequenced was peripheral blood. The receptors shown here come from a human donor in a cohort sampled during active COVID-19.

This clone was observed a handful of times. The V gene is TRBV2, the J gene TRBJ1-4; maybe TRBD1 (6 bases). This CDR3 has 16 residues. Germline V gene lookup returns CDR1 SNHLY and CDR2 FYNNEI. V was pared by 4 bases and J by 0 bases, with 12 bases between. The chain's CDR3 is CASSGRQDPTNEKLFF. The DNA of the CDR3 is TGTGCCAGCAGTGGTAGACAGGATCCAACTAATGAAAAACTGTTTTTT.

V usage is TRBV7-2 and J usage is TRBJ2-7; possible D gene TRBD1, 6 bases. V lost 5 bases, J lost 6 bases, and 17 bases lay in between. Per germline, CDR1 SGHTA and CDR2 FQGNSA. CDR3 length: 14 residues. CDR3 in amino acids: CASSAGTNGGEQYF. As DNA, the CDR3 is TGTGCCAGCAGCGCCGGGACAAACGGAGGCGAGCAGTACTTC.

The chain joins TRBV7-2 to TRBJ2-1; TRBD2 agrees at 11 bases. V lost 4 bases to trimming and J lost 5 bases; unmatched junction nucleotides: 4. Germline V gives CDR1 SGHTA, CDR2 FQGNSA. The CDR3 runs to 15 residues. This chain's CDR3 is CASSSVAGGHNEQFF. CDR3 DNA sequence: TGTGCCAGCAGCTCGGTAGCGGGGGGGCACAATGAGCAGTTCTTC.

J is TRBJ1-4 and V is TRBV19, with TRBD1 matching over 9 bases. Trimming cost V 8 bases and J 14 bases; bases outside gene matches: 9. Germline lookup yields CDR1 LNHDA and CDR2 SQIVND (reference sequence). The CDR3 consists of 12 residues. As DNA, the CDR3 is TGTGCCAGTTCCCTGGACAGGGGATATCTGTTTTTT. Residues: CASSLDRGYLFF.

The V and J genes are TRBV28 and TRBJ2-2; TRBD2 agrees at 8 bases. Unmatched junction bases numbered 5, after V lost 0 bases and J lost 5 bases. Germline values: CDR1 MDHEN, CDR2 SYDVKM. The CDR3 runs 16 residues. The DNA of the CDR3 is TGTGCCAGCAGTTTATGGGCGGGAGGTGGAACCGGGGAGCTGTTTTTT. Translated, it gives CASSLWAGGGTGELFF.